This TCR beta chain is from a study of control samples from healthy donors and cancer patients. Clones were sequenced by immunoSEQ multiplex PCR, and TCRdb holds only the in-frame ones, with some missing. The sample contains approximately 170,000 clones, 90% to 95% of which appear only once. This clone was counted once. The same CDR3 also results from other DNA sequences found in this sample. Sequencing input: blood. The clonotype comes from a woman aged 25 to 45 in good health.

CDR3 in amino acids: CASRTGPGNTIYF. CDR3 DNA: TGTGCCAGCAGGACAGGTCCTGGAAACACCATATATTTT. The rearrangement links TRBV2 to TRBJ1-3; maybe TRBD1 (6 bases). Per germline, CDR1 SNHLY and CDR2 FYNNEI. Trimming shortened V by 6 bases and J by 2 bases, and 8 bases separated the two germline ends. The CDR3 contains 13 residues.